The present T cell receptor beta chain was sequenced within a study of T cell repertoires in cytomegalovirus infection. Overall study: Recently identified HLA-C-restricted CMV epitopes were used, and well-studied HLA-B-restricted CMV epitopes were used as well.

TCRdb re-called the reads with MiXCR, one entry per CDR3 protein. The data hold 140,000 to 150,000 distinct CDR3 sequences, with about 31% observed a single time. From germline, CDR1 is SEHNR and CDR2 FQNEAQ (reference sequence). This CDR3 comprises 15 residues. V dropped 6 bases and J dropped 3 bases, with 18 bases sitting between them. This clonotype was seen more than once but under ten times. Its specificity is not known. The chain couples TRBV7-9 to TRBJ2-7; TRBD1 or TRBD2 may be the D gene (5 bases each). The receptor comes from a human donor in good health (CMV status not recorded). Some clones in this sample may be carry-over from other donors' samples. The sample was CD8+ T cells from cultured PBMCs, taken from culture after CMV antigen stimulation. CDR3 DNA sequence: TGTGCCAGCAGAGATACCGGGACGGCAAACTACGAGCAGTACTTC. Translation: CASRDTGTANYEQYF.